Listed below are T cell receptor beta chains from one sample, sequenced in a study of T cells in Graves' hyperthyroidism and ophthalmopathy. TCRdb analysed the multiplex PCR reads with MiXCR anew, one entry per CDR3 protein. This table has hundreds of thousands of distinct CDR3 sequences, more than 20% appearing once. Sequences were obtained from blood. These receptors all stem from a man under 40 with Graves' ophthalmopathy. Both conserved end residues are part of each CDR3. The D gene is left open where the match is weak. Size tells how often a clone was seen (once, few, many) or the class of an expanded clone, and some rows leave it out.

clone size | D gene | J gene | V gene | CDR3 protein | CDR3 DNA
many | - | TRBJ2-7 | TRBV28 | CASSSGQGSDEQYF | TGTGCCAGCAGTTCGGGGCAGGGCTCGGATGAGCAGTACTTC
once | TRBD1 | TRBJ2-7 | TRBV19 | CASSQGTGGFGNEQYF | TGTGCCAGTAGTCAAGGGACAGGGGGCTTCGGGAACGAGCAGTACTTC
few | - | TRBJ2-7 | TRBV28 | CASRPGQGFYEQYF | TGTGCCAGCAGACCGGGCCAGGGTTTCTACGAGCAGTACTTC
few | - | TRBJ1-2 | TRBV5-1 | CASSLGVSGNYGYTF | TGCGCCAGCAGCTTGGGCGTCTCAGGGAACTATGGCTACACCTTC
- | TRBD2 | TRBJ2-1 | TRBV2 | CASSRDYQAYNEQFF | TGTGCCAGCAGTCGGGACTACCAAGCCTACAATGAGCAGTTCTTC
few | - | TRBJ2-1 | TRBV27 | CASSDTGSSYNEQFF | TGTGCCAGCAGTGATACAGGGAGCTCCTACAATGAGCAGTTCTTC
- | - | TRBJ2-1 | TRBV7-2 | CATSLYTYNEQFF | TGTGCCACCAGCTTATACACCTACAATGAGCAGTTCTTC
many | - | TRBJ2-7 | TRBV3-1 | CASSLTSWISSYEQYF | TGTGCCAGCAGCCTTACTAGCTGGATAAGCTCCTACGAGCAGTACTTC
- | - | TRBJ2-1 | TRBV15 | CATSGGPAEPNNEQFF | TGTGCCACCAGCGGGGGGCCGGCGGAACCGAATAATGAGCAGTTCTTC
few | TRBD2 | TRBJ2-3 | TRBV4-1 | CASSQSSGGNTDTQYF | TGCGCCAGCAGCCAATCCAGCGGGGGCAACACAGATACGCAGTATTTT
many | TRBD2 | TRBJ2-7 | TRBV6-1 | CASRVAGGYEQYF | TGTGCCAGCAGGGTAGCGGGAGGCTACGAGCAGTACTTC
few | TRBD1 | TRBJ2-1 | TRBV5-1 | CASSSQGAVYNEQFF | TGCGCCAGCAGCTCACAGGGGGCCGTTTACAATGAGCAGTTCTTC
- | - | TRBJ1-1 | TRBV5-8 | CASSLFMTLNRGTEAFF | TGTGCCAGCAGCTTGTTCATGACACTAAACCGAGGCACTGAAGCTTTCTTT
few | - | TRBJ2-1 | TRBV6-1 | CASRRGGGKYEQFF | TGTGCCAGCAGGAGAGGAGGGGGTAAATATGAGCAGTTCTTC